One and the same sample provided the 26 T cell receptor beta chains below, sequenced in a study of blood T cells in healthy people across ages. Sample-barcoded 5' priming and a J-beta primer mix drove a second PCR of about 6 to 12 cycles. Each CDR3 protein gets one entry after TCRdb re-called the 5' RACE reads with MiXCR. The sample holds about 1 million distinct CDR3 sequences, more than 40% seen once. The sequencing input was blood. Receptors were obtained from a woman aged 60-75 years in good health.

This clonotype has more than one count but fewer than ten. This chain uses TRBV20-1 with TRBJ2-4, with 7 bases that match TRBD2. The J call may not be correct, given that the DNA end is closer to TRBJ2-7. Germline values: CDR1 DFQATT, CDR2 SNEGSKA (reference sequence). CDR3 length equals 14 residues. The CDR3 coding sequence is TGCAGTGCTAGAGATGTAGCGGGCCCTTACGAGCAGTACTTC. It encodes CSARDVAGPYEQYF.

This clonotype was seen more than once but under ten times. This chain connects TRBV6-5 to TRBJ2-7; possibly TRBD1 for D (6 bases). Germline values: CDR1 MNHEY, CDR2 SVGAGI. The CDR3 is made up of 15 amino acids. The germline V and J ends were trimmed by 6 bases and 2 bases, with 17 bases remaining between them. The CDR3 bases are TGTGCCAGCAGCAAGGGACAAACCCGCACCTACGAGCAGTACTTC. Translation gives CASSKGQTRTYEQYF.

DNA for the CDR3: TGTGCCATCAGTGGGGACGACAACTACGAGCAGTACTTC. Translation: CAISGDDNYEQYF. The V gene is TRBV10-3, the J gene TRBJ2-7; D might be TRBD1 or TRBD2, each matching 5 bases. CDR3 length: 13 amino acids. CDR1 and CDR2 from the germline V gene are ENHRY and SYGVKD. Trimming removed 4 bases from V and 3 bases from J, with 10 bases in between.

V is TRBV9 and J is TRBJ1-2; the match to TRBD1 covers 10 bases. Germline V lookup: CDR1 SGDLS, CDR2 YYNGEE. V dropped 0 bases and J dropped 4; count of bases not matched to a gene: 18. The CDR3 contains 20 residues. The CDR3 loop is CASSVGPDPETGGNRYGYTF. The CDR3 coding sequence is TGTGCCAGCAGCGTAGGGCCCGACCCCGAGACAGGGGGCAACCGCTATGGCTACACCTTC.

The V and J genes are TRBV18 and TRBJ2-5; 10 bases match TRBD2. CDR1 is KGHSH, CDR2 LQKENI, per germline. The CDR3 contains 16 residues. V gave up 2 bases and J gave up 4 bases; unmatched junction bases: 7. The CDR3 nucleotides read TGTGCCAGCTCACCAAGGGCTAGCGGGAGTGGAGAGACCCAGTACTTC. Translating it yields CASSPRASGSGETQYF.

This clonotype was recorded a few times. This chain uses TRBV29-1 with TRBJ2-1; TRBD1 might be the D (6 bases). Trimming left V 7 bases short and J 4 bases short, with 14 bases between. The CDR3 runs 13 residues. CDR1 is SQVTM, CDR2 ANQGSEA, per germline. As DNA, the CDR3 is TGCAGCGCCTCAGGACAGTTGTACAATGAGCAGTTCTTC. This translates into CSASGQLYNEQFF.

This sequence joins TRBV6-6 and TRBJ2-5; 7 bases agree with TRBD1. The CDR3 has 15 residues. In germline, CDR1 is MNHNY, CDR2 SVGAGI (reference sequence). V lost 6 bases and J lost 5; bases outside the gene matches: 12. The CDR3 DNA reads TGTGCCAGCAGCGATACTCAGGGGGTACGGGAGACCCAGTACTTC. This encodes CASSDTQGVRETQYF.

This chain joins TRBV10-3 and TRBJ1-2; 9 bases map to TRBD1. Germline assignment: CDR1 ENHRY and CDR2 SYGVKD. After removal of 1 base from V and 8 bases from J, the junction contained 11 bases not matched to a gene. There are 16 residues in the CDR3. The CDR3 is CAISEFKTGGEAGYTF. CDR3 DNA: TGTGCCATCAGTGAGTTTAAAACAGGGGGCGAGGCGGGCTACACCTTC.

This chain links TRBV7-2 with TRBJ2-4, with TRBD2 matching 8 bases. The DNA end is a closer match to TRBJ2-5, so the J assignment may be wrong. CDR1 and CDR2 (germline): SGHTA, FQGNSA. The CDR3 length is 15 residues. CDR3 amino acids: CASSLEGLEEETQYF. The DNA for the CDR3 is TGTGCCAGCAGCTTAGAGGGACTAGAGGAAGAGACCCAGTACTTC.

J is TRBJ2-3 and V is TRBV11-2, with 7 bases that match TRBD2. Germline CDR1 SGHAT, CDR2 FQNNGV. The V gene end was trimmed by 1 base and the J gene end by 4 bases; junction bases not matched to a gene: 5. The CDR3 has 15 residues. As DNA, the CDR3 is TGTGCCAGCAGCTTAGTTGCGGGAGTACCAGATACGCAGTATTTT. Encoded protein: CASSLVAGVPDTQYF.

A word on this clonotype: A much bigger clone sits one base away, suggesting this may be a read error. The rearrangement joins TRBV7-3 to TRBJ1-2, with 7 positions matching TRBD1. With 5 bases clipped from V and 7 bases from J, the junction kept 10 bases outside the gene matches. CDR1 is SGHTA and CDR2 is FQGTGA in the germline V gene. The CDR3 is 14 amino acids. CDR3 nucleotide sequence: TGTGCCAGCAGCCCCCGACAGGGACAATCTGGCTACACCTTC. Its translation is CASSPRQGQSGYTF.

This clonotype showed up just a few times. The chain has TRBV5-1 and TRBJ2-3, with 9 bases matching TRBD2. This CDR3 comprises 15 residues. Germline trimming cut 2 bases from V and 3 bases from J; bases unmatched to any gene: 4. CDR1 and CDR2 from the germline V gene are SGHRS and YFSETQ. Here the CDR3 DNA reads TGCGCCAGCAGCTTCGGGAGCGGGAGGACAGATACGCAGTATTTT. It translates to CASSFGSGRTDTQYF.

The chain joins TRBV6-2 or TRBV6-3 to TRBJ2-5; 7 bases map to TRBD1. The CDR3 runs to 14 residues. With 6 bases clipped from V and 5 bases from J, the junction kept 9 bases outside the gene matches. Germline V gives CDR1 MNHEY, CDR2 SVGEGT. The DNA for the CDR3 is TGTGCCAGCAGGAAGGAACAGGGGACGGAGACCCAGTACTTC. Amino acid sequence: CASRKEQGTETQYF.

For the CDR3, the DNA is TGTGCCAGCAGTTCCAGGGGCCTAGTGGAGACCCAGTACTTC. This encodes CASSSRGLVETQYF. The chain joins TRBV27 to TRBJ2-5; D might be TRBD1 (6 bases). Germline CDR1 and CDR2: MNHEY and SMNVEV (reference sequence). V dropped 4 bases and J dropped 5 bases, with 14 bases sitting between them. The CDR3 has 14 residues.

Note on this clonotype: One junction end does not reproduce the germline sequence, and a read error may be involved. This sequence joins TRBV29-1 and TRBJ2-2; the D is unclear. The CDR3 extends over 13 amino acids. CDR1 SQVTM and CDR2 ANQGSEA come from the germline V gene. CDR3 coding DNA: TGCAGCGTTAAGTATTCGAACATCGGGGAGCTGTTTTTT. This sequence encodes CSVKYSNIGELFF.

This clonotype has just a few counts. This rearrangement joins TRBV28 to TRBJ2-7, with D tentatively TRBD1 or TRBD2 (6 bases each). There are 12 residues in the CDR3. Trimming stripped 7 bases from V and 6 bases from J, with 13 bases between. Germline V gene lookup returns CDR1 MDHEN and CDR2 SYDVKM. The CDR3 region is CASMWGAGEQYF. The CDR3 DNA follows: TGTGCCAGCATGTGGGGGGCGGGCGAGCAGTACTTC.

The chain has TRBV18 and TRBJ2-5; D ambiguous. Germline CDR1 is KGHSH and CDR2 is LQKENI. Trimming took 6 bases from V and 5 from J, leaving 16 bases between them. The CDR3 is made up of 14 amino acids. DNA for the CDR3: TGTGCCAGCTCCCCAATCCCGTTATCGGAGACCCAGTACTTC. Translated, it gives CASSPIPLSETQYF.

The rearrangement joins TRBV7-8 to TRBJ2-2; D remains unclear. The CDR3 is 12 residues long. V was clipped by 5 bases and J by 5 bases, with 6 bases between them. Germline-derived CDR1 and CDR2 are SGHVS and FQNEAQ. In DNA form, the CDR3 reads TGTGCCAGCAGCAAAGAAACCGGGGAGCTGTTTTTT. Translating gives CASSKETGELFF.

The gene calls are TRBV5-8 and TRBJ2-3; 10 bases line up with TRBD1. The CDR3 extends over 14 amino acids. Germline V gene data show CDR1 as SGHTS and CDR2 as YDEGEE. V gave up 3 bases and J gave up 6 bases; unmatched junction bases: 4. Here the CDR3 reads CASSSGQGWDTQYF. The CDR3 coding sequence is TGTGCCAGCAGCTCGGGACAGGGGTGGGATACGCAGTATTTT.

V gene TRBV9 combines with J gene TRBJ2-3; TRBD2 matches at 11 bases. The CDR3 has 17 residues. In germline, CDR1 is SGDLS, CDR2 YYNGEE. V trimming: 6 bases; J trimming: 1 base; junction bases outside the gene matches: 10. The CDR3 sequence is CASNRLAGGLGTDTQYF. In nucleotides, the CDR3 is TGTGCCAGCAATAGGCTAGCGGGAGGACTAGGCACAGATACGCAGTATTTT.

The V gene is TRBV4-3, the J gene TRBJ2-5; 10 bases map to TRBD2. The length of the CDR3 is 17 residues. J was trimmed by 5 bases and V by 3 bases; bases with no gene match: 12. Germline V gene lookup returns CDR1 LGHNA and CDR2 YSLEER. The CDR3 reads CASSHSTIAGGWETQYF. The DNA of the CDR3 is TGCGCCAGCAGCCACAGTACTATAGCGGGGGGATGGGAGACCCAGTACTTC.

The V and J genes are TRBV6-2 or TRBV6-3 and TRBJ2-1; maybe TRBD2 (5 bases). V lost 0 bases to trimming and J lost 4 bases, with 13 bases between them. The germline gives CDR1 MNHEY, CDR2 SVGEGT. CDR3 length equals 16 residues. CDR3 bases: TGTGCCAGCAGTTACTCACCCAGCGGAATTTACAATGAGCAGTTCTTC. Translated, it gives CASSYSPSGIYNEQFF.

V is TRBV10-2 and J is TRBJ2-1; D remains unclear. V lost 6 bases and J lost 8, with 8 bases in between. Germline lookup yields CDR1 WSHSY and CDR2 SAAADI. This CDR3 has 11 residues. CDR3 amino acids: CASRHLDEQFF. The CDR3 DNA is TGCGCCAGCAGACACCTGGATGAGCAGTTCTTC.

This clonotype was recorded many times. V is TRBV30 and J is TRBJ1-2, with 7 bases matching TRBD1. The CDR3 has 12 residues. CDR1 is GTSNPN and CDR2 is SVGIG in the germline V gene (reference sequence). Trimming cost V 2 bases and J 5 bases; bases outside gene matches: 2. The CDR3 DNA sequence: TGTGCCTGGAGTCCAGGGGGTTATGGCTACACCTTC. As protein: CAWSPGGYGYTF.

This clonotype was detected a few times. The V and J genes are TRBV7-8 and TRBJ2-4; perhaps TRBD1 as D (5 bases). CDR3 size: 14 residues. V dropped 7 bases and J dropped 11 bases, with 21 bases sitting between them. CDR1 SGHVS and CDR2 FQNEAQ come from the germline V gene. The CDR3 DNA sequence: TGTGCCAGCACCCCCCTTGCGTCAGGGCCTCTTCAGTACTTC. It specifies CASTPLASGPLQYF.

This clonotype was detected only once. V and J are TRBV5-1 and TRBJ2-1; D unclear. The germline V and J ends were trimmed by 7 bases and 9 bases, with 17 bases remaining between them. Germline V gene data show CDR1 as SGHRS and CDR2 as YFSETQ. CDR3 length: 13 amino acids. Here the CDR3 DNA reads TGCGCCAGCGGCACCCCCGTGTCGTCTGAGCAGTTCTTC. Its protein product is CASGTPVSSEQFF.